This T cell receptor (beta chain) originates from a study of Graves' ophthalmopathy and Graves' hyperthyroidism. In its sample, this clonotype was seen many times. Antigen: not known. Hyperthyroidism qualified as stable when ophthalmopathy did not develop within 18 months of follow-up. Hyperthyroidism patients were newly diagnosed, ill under 2 months, and aged 18 to 65 years. General study results and limits: Ophthalmopathy progression predictions by the model showed about 79% specificity and 70.59% sensitivity. The authors also found most expanded thyroid clonotypes above 0.001 frequency in blood.

The CDR3 contains 14 residues. V lost 6 bases and J lost 5, with 14 bases in between. Beta-chain TCR CDR3 regions were amplified from RNA transcripts. Amplification began with first-round RT-PCR using HTBI primers, then second-round multiplex PCR was performed. TCRdb redid the calling of the multiplex PCR reads with MiXCR, one entry per CDR3 protein. The sample carries 350,000 to 450,000 distinct CDR3 sequences, 20% to 25% recorded once. This sequence joins TRBV12-3 or TRBV12-4 and TRBJ1-5; perhaps TRBD1 as D (5 bases). Sequencing was carried out using peripheral blood. The receptor comes from a woman younger than 35 with stable Graves' hyperthyroidism. This CDR3 reads CASSRGRTDQPQHF. The CDR3 bases are TGTGCCAGCAGCCGGGGACGGACGGATCAGCCCCAGCATTTT.